The rows below give T cell receptor beta chains drawn from one sample of a study of a mutant IDH1 vaccine in newly diagnosed glioma. Here immunoSEQ multiplex PCR was the method, and the copy in TCRdb shows in-frame clones only, minus some. The top ten hold approximately 28% of the sample, which has roughly 34,000 clones, approximately 84% seen once. Their target antigens are unknown. The sequences come from PBMCs, collected from a glioma patient whose treatment included an IDH1 peptide vaccine. All receptors derive from a young man with glioma. CDR3s include the opening cysteine and the closing phenylalanine or tryptophan. The D gene is left open where the match is weak. The size entry is marked missing in some rows and otherwise reads once, few, many or a size class.

j_call clone_size v_call d_call cdr3_nt cdr3_aa
TRBJ2-7 . TRBV30 . TGTGCCTGGAGTACGAACTACGAGCAGTACTTC CAWSTNYEQYF
TRBJ1-2 . TRBV7-9 . TGTGCCAGCAGCTTAACGGGCTACACCTTC CASSLTGYTF
TRBJ1-5 few TRBV6-1 . TGTGCCAGCAGTGAAAATTACGAGAGGGGAGAACAGCATTTT CASSENYERGEQHF
TRBJ2-1 . TRBV5-1 . TGCGCCAGCAGCTTGGGGGGATACAATGAGCAGTTCTTC CASSLGGYNEQFF
TRBJ1-4 . TRBV14 . TGTGCCAGCAGCCGTCATCGGGACATGGTAAATGAAAAACTGTTTTTT CASSRHRDMVNEKLFF
TRBJ1-4 . TRBV30 . TGTGCCTGGAGTCGTCAGGGGCCCTCTAATGAAAAACTGTTTTTT CAWSRQGPSNEKLFF
TRBJ2-7 . TRBV6-5 . TGTGCCAGCAGTTTCCTACAGGGAATCGAGCAGTACTTC CASSFLQGIEQYF
TRBJ1-5 few TRBV6-5 . TGTGCCGCTTCACAGGGTCGCAATCAGCCCCAGCATTTT CAASQGRNQPQHF
TRBJ2-3 . TRBV5-6 . TGTGCCAGCAGCCCGGGGAGGTATGGCACAGATACGCAGTATTTT CASSPGRYGTDTQYF
TRBJ2-6 . TRBV4-3 TRBD1 TGCGCCAGCAGCCACTTAAGGGACAGGGAGGCTGGGGCCAACGTCCTGACTTTC CASSHLRDREAGANVLTF